This is a list of T cell receptor beta chains from one sample in a study of CD8+CD57+ T cells in acquired aplastic anemia. TCRdb redid the calling of the reads with MiXCR, one entry per CDR3 protein. The sample shows approximately 80,000 distinct CDR3 sequences, around 70% of them seen only once. The specimen was sorted CD4+, CD8+, or CD8+CD57+ T cells (not recorded which) from PBMCs. All receptors derive from a human donor with aplastic anemia. CDR3s include the opening cysteine and the closing phenylalanine or tryptophan. A D gene is named only where the DNA matches it firmly. Only some rows state a clone size, as once, few, many or a class for expanded clones.

j_gene: TRBJ2-7
v_gene: TRBV29-1
abundance: NA
d_gene: NA
CDR3nt: TGCAGCGTTGCCCTCCTTTACGAGCAGTACTTC
CDR3aa: CSVALLYEQYF

j_gene: TRBJ2-3
v_gene: TRBV9
abundance: NA
d_gene: NA
CDR3nt: TGTGCCAGCAGCGGAGAGGGGGATACGCAGTATTTT
CDR3aa: CASSGEGDTQYF

j_gene: TRBJ2-3
v_gene: TRBV20-1
abundance: NA
d_gene: NA
CDR3nt: TGCAGTGCTAGAGATCCTTCGACAACACACCGCACAGATACGCAGTATTTT
CDR3aa: CSARDPSTTHRTDTQYF

j_gene: TRBJ2-7
v_gene: TRBV24-1
abundance: few
d_gene: NA
CDR3nt: TGTGCCACCAGTGAACAAGGGGGAGACTACGAGCAGTACTTC
CDR3aa: CATSEQGGDYEQYF

j_gene: TRBJ1-5
v_gene: TRBV30
abundance: once
d_gene: NA
CDR3nt: TGTGCCTGGAGTCCTTTCGCAGGGCCCGGCAAAGGGCCCCAGCATTTT
CDR3aa: CAWSPFAGPGKGPQHF

j_gene: TRBJ2-1
v_gene: TRBV9
abundance: NA
d_gene: NA
CDR3nt: TGTGCCAGCAGCGTAGCTAGCGTTCGGGACAATGAGCAGTTCTTC
CDR3aa: CASSVASVRDNEQFF

j_gene: TRBJ2-7
v_gene: TRBV15
abundance: few
d_gene: NA
CDR3nt: TGTGCCACCAGCAGAGTCGCGAGGGCGCCTTCCTACGAGCAGTACTTC
CDR3aa: CATSRVARAPSYEQYF

j_gene: TRBJ2-2
v_gene: TRBV11-2
abundance: NA
d_gene: NA
CDR3nt: TGTGCCAGCAGCTTCATAGTCACCGGGGAGCTGTTTTTT
CDR3aa: CASSFIVTGELFF

j_gene: TRBJ1-2
v_gene: TRBV15
abundance: NA
d_gene: TRBD1
CDR3nt: TGTGCCTCTCGGGGGGCAGGGGGGCATGGCTACACCTTC
CDR3aa: CASRGAGGHGYTF

j_gene: TRBJ2-7
v_gene: TRBV7-9
abundance: NA
d_gene: TRBD2
CDR3nt: TGTGCCAGCAGCACCGGACTAGCCTACTCCTACGAGCAGTACTTC
CDR3aa: CASSTGLAYSYEQYF

j_gene: TRBJ2-5
v_gene: TRBV4-1
abundance: NA
d_gene: TRBD2
CDR3nt: TGCGCCAGCAGCCATACTCCGGGACTAGTGCGGGAGACCCAGTACTTC
CDR3aa: CASSHTPGLVRETQYF

j_gene: TRBJ2-1
v_gene: TRBV24-1
abundance: NA
d_gene: NA
CDR3nt: TGTGCCACCAGCTCCGGGAGCGAACAGTTCTTC
CDR3aa: CATSSGSEQFF

j_gene: TRBJ2-5
v_gene: TRBV12-3/TRBV12-4
abundance: NA
d_gene: NA
CDR3nt: TGTGCCAGCAGTTTTGGACTGTCAGGGGAGACCCAGTACTTC
CDR3aa: CASSFGLSGETQYF

j_gene: TRBJ2-7
v_gene: TRBV7-3
abundance: many
d_gene: NA
CDR3nt: TGTGCCAGCAGCTTAACAGGGGGGGGAACCGAGCAGTACTTC
CDR3aa: CASSLTGGGTEQYF

j_gene: TRBJ1-4
v_gene: TRBV29-1
abundance: NA
d_gene: NA
CDR3nt: TGCAGCGTTGAAGATCCCTCGCTGGGTGTGTTTTTT
CDR3aa: CSVEDPSLGVFF

j_gene: TRBJ2-1
v_gene: TRBV29-1
abundance: NA
d_gene: NA
CDR3nt: TGCAGCGTTGTAACGGGGTACAATGAGCAGTTCTTC
CDR3aa: CSVVTGYNEQFF

j_gene: TRBJ2-1
v_gene: TRBV20-1
abundance: NA
d_gene: NA
CDR3nt: TGCAGTGCTATGTCGGGGGCTTACAATGAGCAGTTCTTC
CDR3aa: CSAMSGAYNEQFF

j_gene: TRBJ1-5
v_gene: TRBV20-1
abundance: many
d_gene: NA
CDR3nt: TGCAGTGCTAGGATCCATCAGCCCCAGCATTTT
CDR3aa: CSARIHQPQHF

j_gene: TRBJ1-2
v_gene: TRBV6-1
abundance: NA
d_gene: NA
CDR3nt: TGTGCCAGCAGAGCACACCGAAACTATGGCTACACCTTC
CDR3aa: CASRAHRNYGYTF

j_gene: TRBJ1-5
v_gene: TRBV15
abundance: NA
d_gene: NA
CDR3nt: TGTGCCACCAGCAGAGGTACAGATAGCAATCAGCCCCAGCATTTT
CDR3aa: CATSRGTDSNQPQHF

j_gene: TRBJ2-1
v_gene: TRBV20-1
abundance: NA
d_gene: TRBD2
CDR3nt: TGCAGTGCTAGAGATCTAGCGGGAGGGACCATAGAGCAGTTCTTC
CDR3aa: CSARDLAGGTIEQFF

j_gene: TRBJ2-2
v_gene: TRBV7-2
abundance: NA
d_gene: NA
CDR3nt: TGTGCCAGCAGCTTATTGGCCGGGGAGCTGTTTTTT
CDR3aa: CASSLLAGELFF

j_gene: TRBJ2-1
v_gene: TRBV5-5
abundance: many
d_gene: TRBD1
CDR3nt: TGTGCCAGCCCCGGGACAGGGTCCTTGCGTGAGCAGTTCTTC
CDR3aa: CASPGTGSLREQFF

j_gene: TRBJ2-7
v_gene: TRBV19
abundance: many
d_gene: NA
CDR3nt: TGTGCCAGTTCCAGGGCAGACGAGCAGTACTTC
CDR3aa: CASSRADEQYF

j_gene: TRBJ2-7
v_gene: TRBV7-2
abundance: NA
d_gene: NA
CDR3nt: TGTGCCAGCAGCCCTATACTAGGAGTGGAGCAGTACTTC
CDR3aa: CASSPILGVEQYF

j_gene: TRBJ2-3
v_gene: TRBV24-1
abundance: NA
d_gene: TRBD2
CDR3nt: TGTGCCACCAGTGACCCCGGGACTAGGTTCACAGATACGCAGTATTTT
CDR3aa: CATSDPGTRFTDTQYF

j_gene: TRBJ1-1
v_gene: TRBV2
abundance: NA
d_gene: TRBD1
CDR3nt: TGTGCCAGCAGTGCAGGGGGCCAACCCAACACTGAAGCTTTCTTT
CDR3aa: CASSAGGQPNTEAFF

j_gene: TRBJ2-1
v_gene: TRBV20-1
abundance: NA
d_gene: TRBD1
CDR3nt: TGCAGTGCCACCGGGACAGGGGGTCTCAATGAGCAGTTCTTC
CDR3aa: CSATGTGGLNEQFF

j_gene: TRBJ1-1
v_gene: TRBV7-9
abundance: few
d_gene: NA
CDR3nt: TGTGCCAGCAGCCCGGTTGTGGGGGGAGGTGAAGCTTTCTTT
CDR3aa: CASSPVVGGGEAFF

j_gene: TRBJ2-1
v_gene: TRBV14
abundance: many
d_gene: NA
CDR3nt: TGTGCCAGCAGCCAAGACTTTCGGGACAATGAGCAGTTCTTC
CDR3aa: CASSQDFRDNEQFF

j_gene: TRBJ2-1
v_gene: TRBV24-1
abundance: NA
d_gene: TRBD2
CDR3nt: TGTGCCACCAGTGATTTGGGACTAGCGGGTTACAATGAGCAGTTCTTC
CDR3aa: CATSDLGLAGYNEQFF

j_gene: TRBJ2-5
v_gene: TRBV20-1
abundance: NA
d_gene: TRBD2
CDR3nt: TGCAGTGCCAAGAGCGGGGGGCCTTTAGGGGAGACCCAGTACTTC
CDR3aa: CSAKSGGPLGETQYF

j_gene: TRBJ1-2
v_gene: TRBV24-1
abundance: once
d_gene: NA
CDR3nt: TGTGCCACCAGTGATTTCACGGGCTACACCTTC
CDR3aa: CATSDFTGYTF

j_gene: TRBJ2-7
v_gene: TRBV15
abundance: NA
d_gene: NA
CDR3nt: TGTGCCACCAGTCCGAAGCTCTCCAGTGGCTACGAGCAGTACTTC
CDR3aa: CATSPKLSSGYEQYF

j_gene: TRBJ1-6
v_gene: TRBV19
abundance: NA
d_gene: NA
CDR3nt: TGTGCCAGCAGCCGACAGAATTCACCCCTCCACTTT
CDR3aa: CASSRQNSPLHF

j_gene: TRBJ1-2
v_gene: TRBV25-1
abundance: NA
d_gene: TRBD1
CDR3nt: TGTGCCAGCAGTGAGGACAGGGAATATAACTATGGCTACACCTTC
CDR3aa: CASSEDREYNYGYTF

j_gene: TRBJ2-3
v_gene: TRBV4-1
abundance: NA
d_gene: TRBD1
CDR3nt: TGCGCCAGCAGCCCGGGACAGGGGGCCTCCGATACGCAGTATTTT
CDR3aa: CASSPGQGASDTQYF

j_gene: TRBJ1-1
v_gene: TRBV9
abundance: NA
d_gene: NA
CDR3nt: TGTGCCAGCAGCGTAGGTGGGCAGACCAATGAAGCTTTCTTT
CDR3aa: CASSVGGQTNEAFF

j_gene: TRBJ2-1
v_gene: TRBV25-1
abundance: few
d_gene: TRBD2
CDR3nt: TGTGCCAGCAGTGAGGTCGGGGGGGGATCCTACAATGAGCAGTTCTTC
CDR3aa: CASSEVGGGSYNEQFF

j_gene: TRBJ2-7
v_gene: TRBV15
abundance: NA
d_gene: NA
CDR3nt: TGTGCCACCAGCAGAGATCAAAACGTCTACCGGTCAGGGGTGTACTTC
CDR3aa: CATSRDQNVYRSGVYF

j_gene: TRBJ2-7
v_gene: TRBV14
abundance: NA
d_gene: NA
CDR3nt: TGTGCCAGCAGCCACACCGGGATGGGGACCTACGAGCAGTACTTC
CDR3aa: CASSHTGMGTYEQYF

j_gene: TRBJ1-1
v_gene: TRBV5-1
abundance: NA
d_gene: NA
CDR3nt: TGCGCCAGCAGCTCCGGGGTAGGGCACACTGAAGCTTTCTTT
CDR3aa: CASSSGVGHTEAFF

j_gene: TRBJ2-5
v_gene: TRBV7-9
abundance: NA
d_gene: NA
CDR3nt: TGTGCCAGCAGCTTAGCGAGGGGGACATCCGGGCTCAAGTACCAAGAGACCCAGTACTTC
CDR3aa: CASSLARGTSGLKYQETQYF

j_gene: TRBJ2-7
v_gene: TRBV2
abundance: NA
d_gene: NA
CDR3nt: TGTGCCAGCAGTGAAATGGACGCTACCTACGAGCAGTACTTC
CDR3aa: CASSEMDATYEQYF

j_gene: TRBJ2-3
v_gene: TRBV7-6
abundance: once
d_gene: NA
CDR3nt: TGTGCCAGCAGCCTAGACGCAGCCGGCTTGAGCACAGATACGCAGTATTTT
CDR3aa: CASSLDAAGLSTDTQYF

j_gene: TRBJ1-4
v_gene: TRBV7-9
abundance: NA
d_gene: NA
CDR3nt: TGTGCCAGCAGCTTGCTAGGTGAAAAACTGTTTTTT
CDR3aa: CASSLLGEKLFF

j_gene: TRBJ1-1
v_gene: TRBV4-3
abundance: many
d_gene: NA
CDR3nt: TGCGCCAGCAGCCAAGTACGGGACACTGAAGCTTTCTTT
CDR3aa: CASSQVRDTEAFF

j_gene: TRBJ2-7
v_gene: TRBV7-2
abundance: NA
d_gene: TRBD1
CDR3nt: TGTGCCAGCAGCTTAGGGGTCACAGGGGGCGACGAGCAGTACTTC
CDR3aa: CASSLGVTGGDEQYF

j_gene: TRBJ2-7
v_gene: TRBV15
abundance: NA
d_gene: TRBD2
CDR3nt: TGTGCCACGGGGGAGGGGTCCTACGAGCAGTACTTC
CDR3aa: CATGEGSYEQYF

j_gene: TRBJ1-5
v_gene: TRBV15
abundance: few
d_gene: NA
CDR3nt: TGTGCCACCAGCAGAGATCTGGGTGGCAATCAGCCCCAGCATTTT
CDR3aa: CATSRDLGGNQPQHF

j_gene: TRBJ1-5
v_gene: TRBV10-3
abundance: NA
d_gene: NA
CDR3nt: TGTGCCATCAGTGAGGACCCTACTCATCAGCCCCAGCATTTT
CDR3aa: CAISEDPTHQPQHF

j_gene: TRBJ2-3
v_gene: TRBV11-2
abundance: once
d_gene: NA
CDR3nt: TGTGCCAGCAGCCTGGGACAACTGGGCACAGATACGCAGTATTTT
CDR3aa: CASSLGQLGTDTQYF

j_gene: TRBJ2-7
v_gene: TRBV7-8
abundance: few
d_gene: NA
CDR3nt: TGTGCCAGCAGCTTAGCTCACCCCTACGAGCAGTACTTC
CDR3aa: CASSLAHPYEQYF

j_gene: TRBJ2-5
v_gene: TRBV2
abundance: NA
d_gene: TRBD1
CDR3nt: TGTGCCAGCAGTCTCCGACAGGGACAAGAGACCCAGTACTTC
CDR3aa: CASSLRQGQETQYF

j_gene: TRBJ2-1
v_gene: TRBV29-1
abundance: NA
d_gene: TRBD1
CDR3nt: TGCAGCGGGATGACAGGGGCAGGGTACAATGAGCAGTTCTTC
CDR3aa: CSGMTGAGYNEQFF

j_gene: TRBJ2-7
v_gene: TRBV2
abundance: NA
d_gene: NA
CDR3nt: TGTGCCATCCTGGGCACAGTGTCTACCTACGAGCAGTACTTC
CDR3aa: CAILGTVSTYEQYF